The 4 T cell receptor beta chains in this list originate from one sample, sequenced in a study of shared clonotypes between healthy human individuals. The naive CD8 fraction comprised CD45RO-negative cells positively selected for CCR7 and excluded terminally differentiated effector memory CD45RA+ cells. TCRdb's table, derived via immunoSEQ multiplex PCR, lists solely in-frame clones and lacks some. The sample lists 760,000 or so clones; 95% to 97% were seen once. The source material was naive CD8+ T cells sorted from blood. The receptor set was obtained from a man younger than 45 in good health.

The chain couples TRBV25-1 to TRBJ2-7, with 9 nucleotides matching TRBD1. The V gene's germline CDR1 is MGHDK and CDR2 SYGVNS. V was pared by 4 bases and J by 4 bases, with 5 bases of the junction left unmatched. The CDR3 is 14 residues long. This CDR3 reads CASSAHRGQYEQYF. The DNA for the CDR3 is TGTGCCAGCAGTGCCCACAGGGGGCAATACGAGCAGTACTTC.

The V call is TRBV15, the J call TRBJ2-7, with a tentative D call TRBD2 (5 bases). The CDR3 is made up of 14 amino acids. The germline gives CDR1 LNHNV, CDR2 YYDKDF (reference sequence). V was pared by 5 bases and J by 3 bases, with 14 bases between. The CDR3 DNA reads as TGTGCCACCAGCCAGAAGGAGGAGAGCTACGAGCAGTACTTC. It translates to CATSQKEESYEQYF.

CDR3 sequence (DNA): TGTGCCAGCAGCATCACTCTAGCGGGCCGCCCCTACAATGAGCAGTTCTTC. Translated, it gives CASSITLAGRPYNEQFF. The rearrangement joins TRBV7-8 to TRBJ2-1, with TRBD2 identical over 8 bases. Germline CDR1 and CDR2: SGHVS and FQNEAQ. Trimming took 5 bases from V and 2 from J; bases not matched to a gene: 11. CDR3 length equals 17 residues.

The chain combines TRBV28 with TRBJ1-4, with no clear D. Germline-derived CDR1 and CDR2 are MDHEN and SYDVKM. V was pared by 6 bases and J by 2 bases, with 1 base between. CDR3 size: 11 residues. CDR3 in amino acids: CASRTNEKLFF. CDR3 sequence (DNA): TGTGCCAGCAGGACTAATGAAAAACTGTTTTTT.